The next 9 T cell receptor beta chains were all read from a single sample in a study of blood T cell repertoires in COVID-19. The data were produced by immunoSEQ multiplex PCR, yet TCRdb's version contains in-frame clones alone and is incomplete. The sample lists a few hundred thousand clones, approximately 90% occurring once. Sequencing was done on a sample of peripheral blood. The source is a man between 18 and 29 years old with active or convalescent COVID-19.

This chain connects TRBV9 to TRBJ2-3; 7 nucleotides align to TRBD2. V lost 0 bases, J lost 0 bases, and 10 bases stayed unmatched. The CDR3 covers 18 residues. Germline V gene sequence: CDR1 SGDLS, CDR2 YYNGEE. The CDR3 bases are TGTGCCAGCAGCGTAGAGGGGCTAGCGGTCCTTAGCACAGATACGCAGTATTTT. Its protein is CASSVEGLAVLSTDTQYF. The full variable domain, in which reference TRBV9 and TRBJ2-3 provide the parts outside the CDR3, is DSGVTQTPKHLITATGQRVTLRCSPRSGDLSVYWYQQSLDQGLQFLIQYYNGEERAKGNILERFSAQQFPDLHSELNLSSLELGDSALYFCASSVEGLAVLSTDTQYFGPGTRLTVL.

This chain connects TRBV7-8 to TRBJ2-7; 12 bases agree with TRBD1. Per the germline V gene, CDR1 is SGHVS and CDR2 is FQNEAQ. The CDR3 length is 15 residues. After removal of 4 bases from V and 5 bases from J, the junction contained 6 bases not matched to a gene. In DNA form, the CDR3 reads TGTGCCAGCAGCTCGTCCGGGACAGGGGGCAACGAGCAGTACTTC. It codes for CASSSSGTGGNEQYF.

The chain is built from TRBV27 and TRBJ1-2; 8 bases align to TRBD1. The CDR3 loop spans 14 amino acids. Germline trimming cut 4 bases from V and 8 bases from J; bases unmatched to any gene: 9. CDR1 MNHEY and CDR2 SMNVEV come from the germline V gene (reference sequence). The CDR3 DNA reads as TGTGCCAGCAGTTGGGCAGGGGGCGCGAAAGGCTACACCTTC. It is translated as CASSWAGGAKGYTF.

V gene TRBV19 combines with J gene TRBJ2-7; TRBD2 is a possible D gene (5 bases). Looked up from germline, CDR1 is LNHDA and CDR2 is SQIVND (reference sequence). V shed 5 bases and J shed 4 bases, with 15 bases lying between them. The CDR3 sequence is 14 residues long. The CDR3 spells CASSSLTPGYEQYF. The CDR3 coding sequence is TGTGCCAGTAGTTCACTCACGCCGGGGTACGAGCAGTACTTC.

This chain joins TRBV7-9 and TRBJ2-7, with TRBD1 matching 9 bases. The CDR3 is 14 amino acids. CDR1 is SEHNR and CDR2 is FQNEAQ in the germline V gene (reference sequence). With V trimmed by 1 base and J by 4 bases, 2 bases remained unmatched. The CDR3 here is CASSLEGQGYEQYF. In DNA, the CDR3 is TGTGCCAGCAGCTTAGAGGGACAGGGTTACGAGCAGTACTTC.

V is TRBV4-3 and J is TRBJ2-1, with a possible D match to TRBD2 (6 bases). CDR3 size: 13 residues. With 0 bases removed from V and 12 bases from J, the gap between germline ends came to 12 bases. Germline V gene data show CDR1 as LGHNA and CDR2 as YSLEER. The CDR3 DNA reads TGCGCCAGCAGCCAAGATGGACGGCGGGGGCAGTTCTTC. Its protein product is CASSQDGRRGQFF.

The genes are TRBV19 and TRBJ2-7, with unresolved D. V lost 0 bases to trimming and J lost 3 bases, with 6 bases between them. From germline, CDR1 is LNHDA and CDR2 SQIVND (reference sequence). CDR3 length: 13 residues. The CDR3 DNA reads TGTGCCAGTAGTATAGATCTAAACTACGAGCAGTACTTC. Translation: CASSIDLNYEQYF.

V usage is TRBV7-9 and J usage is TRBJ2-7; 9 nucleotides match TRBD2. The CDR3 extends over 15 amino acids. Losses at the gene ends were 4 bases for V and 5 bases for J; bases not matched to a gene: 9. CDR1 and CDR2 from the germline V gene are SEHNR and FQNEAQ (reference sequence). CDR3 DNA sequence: TGTGCCAGCAGCTCCACGGCGGGGGGGTTAAACGAGCAGTACTTC. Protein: CASSSTAGGLNEQYF.

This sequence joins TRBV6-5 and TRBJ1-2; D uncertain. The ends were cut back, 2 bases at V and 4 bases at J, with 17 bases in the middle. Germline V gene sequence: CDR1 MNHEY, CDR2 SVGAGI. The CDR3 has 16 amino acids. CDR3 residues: CASSYRPAGRSYGYTF. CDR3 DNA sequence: TGTGCCAGCAGTTACCGCCCTGCGGGCAGGTCCTATGGCTACACCTTC.